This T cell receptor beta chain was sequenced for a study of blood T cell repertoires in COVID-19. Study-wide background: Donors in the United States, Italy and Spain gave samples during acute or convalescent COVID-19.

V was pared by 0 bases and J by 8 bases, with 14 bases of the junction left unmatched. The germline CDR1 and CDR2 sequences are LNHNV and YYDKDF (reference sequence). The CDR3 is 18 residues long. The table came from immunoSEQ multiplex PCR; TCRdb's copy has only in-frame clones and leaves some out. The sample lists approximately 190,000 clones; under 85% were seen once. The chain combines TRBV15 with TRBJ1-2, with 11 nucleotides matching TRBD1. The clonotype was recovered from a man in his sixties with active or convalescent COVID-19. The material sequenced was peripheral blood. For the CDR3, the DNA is TGTGCCACCAGCAGAGATAGAGGGACAGGGGGTATCATTGAAGGCTACACCTTC. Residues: CATSRDRGTGGIIEGYTF.